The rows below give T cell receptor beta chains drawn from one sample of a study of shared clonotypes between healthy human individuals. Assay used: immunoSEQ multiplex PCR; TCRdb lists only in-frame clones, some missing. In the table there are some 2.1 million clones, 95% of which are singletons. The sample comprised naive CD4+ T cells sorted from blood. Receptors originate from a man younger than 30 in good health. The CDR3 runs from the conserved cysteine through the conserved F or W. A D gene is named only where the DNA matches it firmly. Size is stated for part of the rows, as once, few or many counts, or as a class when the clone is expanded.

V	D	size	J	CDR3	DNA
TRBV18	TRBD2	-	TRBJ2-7	CASSPRQRGGYEQYF	TGTGCCAGCTCACCACGTCAGCGGGGGGGCTACGAGCAGTACTTC
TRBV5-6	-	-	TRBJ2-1	CASSLGLGRAHEQFF	TGTGCCAGCAGCTTGGGACTAGGAAGGGCCCATGAGCAGTTCTTC
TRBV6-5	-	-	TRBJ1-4	CASTTSGRGGEKLFF	TGTGCCAGCACCACCAGTGGGCGGGGAGGTGAAAAACTGTTTTTT
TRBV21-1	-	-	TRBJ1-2	CASSNGAEDWDGYTF	TGTGCCAGCAGCAACGGGGCGGAGGACTGGGATGGCTACACCTTC
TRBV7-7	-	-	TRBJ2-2	CASSQYTGELFF	TGTGCTAGCAGCCAGTACACCGGGGAGCTGTTTTTT
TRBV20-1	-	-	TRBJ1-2	CSARWGYGYTF	TGCAGTGCTAGATGGGGGTATGGCTACACCTTC
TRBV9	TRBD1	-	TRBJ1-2	CASSVDPDGTGNYGYTF	TGTGCCAGCAGCGTAGATCCAGATGGGACAGGGAACTATGGCTACACCTTC
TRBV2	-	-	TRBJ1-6	CASSGEGSYNSPLHF	TGTGCCAGCAGTGGAGAGGGATCCTATAATTCACCCCTCCACTTT
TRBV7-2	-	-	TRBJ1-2	CASSLARSVNYGYTF	TGTGCCAGCAGCTTAGCGAGGTCAGTTAACTATGGCTACACCTTC
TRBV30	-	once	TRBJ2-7	CAWGWEFPYEQYF	TGTGCCTGGGGTTGGGAATTTCCCTACGAGCAGTACTTC
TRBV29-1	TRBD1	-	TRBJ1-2	CSVDRGGWDYGYTF	TGCAGCGTTGACAGAGGGGGCTGGGACTATGGCTACACCTTC
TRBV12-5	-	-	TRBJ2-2	CASGLMGQLTGELFF	TGTGCTAGTGGTTTGATGGGACAACTCACCGGGGAGCTGTTTTTT
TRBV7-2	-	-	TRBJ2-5	CASSLDGRYQETQYF	TGTGCCAGCAGCTTAGATGGACGGTACCAAGAGACCCAGTACTTC
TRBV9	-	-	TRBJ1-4	CASSVGPRTNEKLFF	TGTGCCAGCAGCGTAGGACCGCGGACTAATGAAAAACTGTTTTTT
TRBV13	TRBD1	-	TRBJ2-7	CASSPPGQGYGQYF	TGTGCCAGCAGCCCCCCGGGACAGGGGTACGGGCAGTACTTC
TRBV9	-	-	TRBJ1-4	CASSISSLGGVLVLFGKLFF	TGTGCCAGCAGCATTAGTTCCCTTGGGGGGGTTCTTGTCCTCTTTGGAAAACTGTTTTTT
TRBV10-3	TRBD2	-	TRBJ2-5	CAISQPSGSWGETQYF	TGTGCCATCAGCCAACCTAGCGGGAGTTGGGGAGAGACCCAGTACTTC
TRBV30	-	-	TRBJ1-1	CAWSPQLNTEAFF	TGTGCCTGGAGTCCACAGTTGAACACTGAAGCTTTCTTT
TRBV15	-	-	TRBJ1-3	CATSSRQHNSGNTIYF	TGTGCCACCAGCAGCCGACAGCACAACTCTGGAAACACCATATATTTT
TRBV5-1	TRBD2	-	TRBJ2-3	CASSLAPAGPDTQYF	TGCGCCAGCAGCTTGGCCCCAGCGGGACCTGATACGCAGTATTTT
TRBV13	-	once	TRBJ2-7	CASSTGTFSYEQYF	TGTGCCAGCAGCACCGGGACTTTCTCCTACGAGCAGTACTTC
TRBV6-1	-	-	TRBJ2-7	CASSVFSQGTPYEQYF	TGTGCCAGCAGTGTTTTTAGTCAGGGGACGCCATACGAGCAGTACTTC
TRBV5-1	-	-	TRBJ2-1	CASSPLDGSYNEQFF	TGCGCCAGCAGCCCTTTGGACGGTTCCTACAATGAGCAGTTCTTC
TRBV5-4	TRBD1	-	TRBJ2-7	CASSTGQGNVQYF	TGTGCCAGCAGCACCGGACAGGGGAATGTGCAGTACTTC
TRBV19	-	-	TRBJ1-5	CASSVGGGNQPQHF	TGTGCCAGTAGCGTAGGAGGGGGGAATCAGCCCCAGCATTTT
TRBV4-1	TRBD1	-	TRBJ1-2	CASSQVRQGGAYGYTF	TGCGCCAGCAGCCAAGTCCGGCAGGGGGGTGCCTATGGCTACACCTTC
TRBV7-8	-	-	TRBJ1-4	CASSLKGRGFTIGEKLFF	TGTGCCAGCAGCTTGAAGGGCAGGGGCTTTACGATCGGTGAAAAACTGTTTTTT
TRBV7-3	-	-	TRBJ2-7	CASSPSGGGYEQYF	TGTGCCAGCAGCCCCTCCGGAGGGGGCTACGAGCAGTACTTC